The 24 T cell receptor beta chains below come from one sample, sequenced in a study of monozygotic twins with inflammatory bowel disease. For each CDR3 protein, TCRdb gives one entry from its re-call of the 5' RACE reads, without DNA. Recorded for this sample: approximately 400,000 distinct CDR3 sequences. The sequenced sample consisted of blood. The receptors originated from a human donor with ulcerative colitis or Crohn's disease, or a healthy co-twin of an affected twin (not recorded which).

The chain carries TRBV18 and TRBJ1-4. The CDR3 spans 14 residues. Looked up from germline, CDR1 is KGHSH and CDR2 is LQKENI. The CDR3 loop is CASSPPGETEKLFF.

The rearrangement joins TRBV20-1 to TRBJ1-1. Germline loops: CDR1 DFQATT, CDR2 SNEGSKA (reference sequence). The CDR3 spans 11 residues. The chain's CDR3 is CSASLNTEAFF.

V is TRBV18 and J is TRBJ1-1; TCRdb outputs TRBD1, but without DNA this stays unchecked. The length of the CDR3 is 14 residues. Germline V CDR1 and CDR2: KGHSH, LQKENI. CDR3 loop: CASSPVTGGTEAFF.

This sequence joins TRBV6-2 or TRBV6-3 and TRBJ1-1; TCRdb gives TRBD1 as the D gene, but with no DNA this cannot be confirmed. The CDR3 consists of 16 residues. Germline V gene lookup returns CDR1 MNHEY and CDR2 SVGEGT. This CDR3 is CASSYGLDRSYTEAFF.

V usage is TRBV12-3 or TRBV12-4 and J usage is TRBJ1-1. The CDR3 covers 13 residues. Here the CDR3 reads CASSPEGFTEAFF.

The chain links TRBV29-1 to TRBJ2-2. The CDR3 has 13 amino acids. From germline, CDR1 is SQVTM and CDR2 ANQGSEA. The CDR3 sequence: CSVDLTHTGELFF.

The V gene is TRBV3-1, the J gene TRBJ2-7; lacking DNA, the TRBD2 call made by TCRdb goes unchecked. The CDR3 loop spans 17 amino acids. Germline V gene lookup returns CDR1 LGHDT and CDR2 YNNKEL (reference sequence). This CDR3 reads CASSQGLAGPHWNEQYF.

The V call is TRBV29-1, the J call TRBJ2-5. Germline loops: CDR1 SQVTM, CDR2 ANQGSEA. CDR3 size: 11 residues. CDR3 in amino acids: CSAGHSETQYF. The variable domain in full, completed from reference TRBV29-1 and TRBJ2-5, reads SAVISQKPSRDICQRGTSLTIQCQVDSQVTMMFWYRQQPGQSLTLIATANQGSEATYESGFVIDKFPISRPNLTFSTLTVSNMSPEDSSIYLCSAGHSETQYFGPGTRLLVL.

The chain joins TRBV20-1 to TRBJ2-1; TCRdb calls TRBD2, which cannot be checked without DNA. Germline V CDR1 and CDR2: DFQATT, SNEGSKA (reference sequence). CDR3 length: 13 residues. The CDR3 loop reads CSVKRGGIGEQFF.

This chain joins TRBV15 and TRBJ2-2. This CDR3 comprises 15 residues. Germline values: CDR1 LNHNV, CDR2 YYDKDF (reference sequence). This CDR3 is CATSRDLVATGELFF.

The chain couples TRBV20-1 to TRBJ1-1. The germline V gene encodes CDR1 DFQATT and CDR2 SNEGSKA (reference sequence). There are 13 residues in the CDR3. The CDR3: CSARTGTSAEAFF.

CDR3 residues: CSALLAGANTGELFF. V and J are TRBV20-1 and TRBJ2-2; TCRdb names TRBD2, which stays unverified in the absence of DNA. Germline lookup yields CDR1 DFQATT and CDR2 SNEGSKA (reference sequence). The CDR3 runs to 15 residues.

The chain couples TRBV20-1 to TRBJ1-1. The CDR3 is 13 amino acids. Germline assignment: CDR1 DFQATT and CDR2 SNEGSKA (reference sequence). This CDR3 is CSARSTMNTEAFF.

This chain connects TRBV12-3 or TRBV12-4 to TRBJ2-1. There are 11 residues in the CDR3. CDR3 sequence reads: CASSLWNEQFF.

This chain uses TRBV25-1 with TRBJ2-7; TCRdb picks TRBD1, but there is no DNA to check that call. Per the germline V gene, CDR1 is MGHDK and CDR2 is SYGVNS. The CDR3 runs 13 residues. CDR3 sequence: CARSVGGGREQYF.

The chain employs TRBV20-1 and TRBJ1-2. Germline V gives CDR1 DFQATT, CDR2 SNEGSKA (reference sequence). The CDR3 length is 12 residues. The CDR3 spells CSVSRDTGGYTF.

The rearrangement uses TRBV5-6 and TRBJ1-1; checking the TCRdb D call of TRBD1 is not possible without DNA. Germline V gene sequence: CDR1 SGHDT, CDR2 YYEEEE. The CDR3 is 15 amino acids. The CDR3 spells CASSPRDRMNTEAFF.

The rearrangement joins TRBV12-3 or TRBV12-4 to TRBJ1-5. This CDR3 comprises 15 residues. CDR3 loop: CASSLREDINQPQHF.

This chain uses TRBV7-9 with TRBJ1-1; TCRdb indicates TRBD1, and absent DNA this call remains unverified. The germline gives CDR1 SEHNR, CDR2 FQNEAQ (reference sequence). The CDR3 is made up of 16 amino acids. CDR3 in amino acids: CASTHSGGGLNTEAFF.

The gene calls are TRBV6-1 and TRBJ1-6; TCRdb calls TRBD1, which cannot be checked without DNA. The germline V gene encodes CDR1 MNHNS and CDR2 SASEGT. The CDR3 totals 14 residues. The CDR3 is CASSAIPGYPPLHF.

The CDR3 loop is CASSPLAGGFREQYF. The chain employs TRBV5-1 and TRBJ2-7; with no DNA, the TCRdb D assignment of TRBD2 cannot be verified. The CDR3 length is 15 residues. The germline CDR1 and CDR2 sequences are SGHRS and YFSETQ.

V is TRBV18 and J is TRBJ1-2; TCRdb designates TRBD1, a call that cannot be tested without DNA. This CDR3 region has 13 residues. Germline V CDR1 and CDR2: KGHSH, LQKENI. The CDR3 sequence is CASSPNRFDGYTF.

This rearrangement joins TRBV7-9 to TRBJ1-5. Germline V gene sequence: CDR1 SEHNR, CDR2 FQNEAQ (reference sequence). The CDR3 consists of 14 residues. This CDR3 is CASSLIGANQPQHF.

The rearrangement links TRBV5-6 to TRBJ1-5. The V gene's germline CDR1 is SGHDT and CDR2 YYEEEE. CDR3 length: 14 amino acids. The CDR3 spells CASSLRIGNQPQHF.